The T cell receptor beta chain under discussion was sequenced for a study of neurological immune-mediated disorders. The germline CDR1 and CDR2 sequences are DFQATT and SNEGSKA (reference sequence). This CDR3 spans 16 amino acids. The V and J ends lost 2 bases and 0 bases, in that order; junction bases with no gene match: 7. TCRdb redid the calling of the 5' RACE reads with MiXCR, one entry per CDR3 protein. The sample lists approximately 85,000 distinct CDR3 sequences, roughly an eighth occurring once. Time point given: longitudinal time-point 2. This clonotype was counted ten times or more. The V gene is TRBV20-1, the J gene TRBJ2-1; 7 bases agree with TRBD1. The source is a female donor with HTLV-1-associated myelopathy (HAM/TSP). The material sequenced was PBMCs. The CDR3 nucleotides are TGCAGTGCTAGAACATTGACAGGGAGCTCCTACAATGAGCAGTTCTTC. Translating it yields CSARTLTGSSYNEQFF.